A selection of T cell receptor beta chains follows, all from one sample in a study of T-cell reconstitution after alpha-beta-depleted transplantation in children. TCRdb re-analysed the PCR reads in MiXCR, keeping a single row per CDR3 protein. The table records 70,000 to 95,000 distinct CDR3 sequences, less than 20% of them present only once. Sequenced here: PBMCs, mostly from graft donor cells, sampled 180 days after TCRalphabeta/CD19-depleted stem cell transplant. These TCRs come from a male patient between 2 and 15 years old who had a stem cell transplant for acute lymphoblastic leukemia, so the T cells may come from the graft donor. The CDR3 runs from the conserved cysteine through the conserved F or W. A D gene is named only where the DNA matches it firmly. Clone size is given for some rows only: seen once, a few or many times, or a class if the clone is expanded.

v_call	clone_size	d_call	j_call	cdr3_aa	cdr3_nt
TRBV7-2	NA	TRBD2	TRBJ2-5	CASSFIEERGGQETQYF	TGTGCCAGCAGCTTCATTGAGGAGCGGGGGGGGCAAGAGACCCAGTACTTC
TRBV5-1	NA	NA	TRBJ2-6	CASSTSGVAGANVLTF	TGCGCCAGCAGCACATCAGGGGTGGCTGGGGCCAACGTCCTGACTTTC
TRBV25-1	NA	NA	TRBJ1-5	CASSALLGGVDDQPQHF	TGTGCCAGCAGTGCCTTATTGGGGGGCGTAGATGATCAGCCCCAGCATTTT
TRBV20-1	many	TRBD2	TRBJ2-7	CSALSSGSYEQYF	TGCAGTGCTCTTTCTAGCGGCTCCTACGAGCAGTACTTC
TRBV7-9	NA	TRBD1	TRBJ2-7	CASSSYRGYEQYF	TGTGCCAGCAGCTCATACAGGGGCTACGAGCAGTACTTC
TRBV24-1	few	TRBD2	TRBJ2-4	CATSDTGTSLNIQYF	TGTGCCACCAGTGACACCGGGACTAGCCTAAACATTCAGTACTTC
TRBV10-3	NA	NA	TRBJ2-2	CATGTHGGELFF	TGTGCCACCGGGACCCATGGTGGGGAGCTGTTTTTT
TRBV24-1	NA	NA	TRBJ2-1	CATSDSPTGLYNEQFF	TGTGCCACCAGTGACTCACCGACAGGACTCTACAATGAGCAGTTCTTC
TRBV5-1	NA	NA	TRBJ2-7	CASSPRAAVSYEQYF	TGCGCCAGCAGCCCCAGGGCTGCCGTCTCCTACGAGCAGTACTTC
TRBV27	medium-sized	TRBD2	TRBJ2-7	CASSLISRGGSYEQYF	TGTGCCAGCAGTTTAATCTCTCGCGGGGGGTCCTACGAGCAGTACTTC
TRBV9	NA	TRBD2	TRBJ2-3	CASSVVAGDTDTQYF	TGTGCCAGCAGCGTAGTGGCGGGGGACACAGATACGCAGTATTTT
TRBV5-1	few	TRBD1	TRBJ2-4	CASSLDRGTKNIQYF	TGCGCCAGCAGCTTGGACAGGGGGACGAAAAACATTCAGTACTTC
TRBV12-3/TRBV12-4	many	NA	TRBJ2-5	CASTWGLRKTQYF	TGTGCCAGCACCTGGGGTCTAAGAAAGACCCAGTACTTC
TRBV18	few	TRBD2	TRBJ2-3	CASTGTSEDTQYF	TGTGCCAGCACGGGGACTAGCGAGGATACGCAGTATTTT
TRBV5-1	few	NA	TRBJ1-5	CASSFVGGQGQPQHF	TGCGCCAGCAGCTTCGTAGGGGGTCAAGGACAGCCCCAGCATTTT
TRBV3-1	many	NA	TRBJ1-4	CASSQGQTLSTNEKLFF	TGTGCCAGCAGCCAAGGGCAGACTCTATCAACTAATGAAAAACTGTTTTTT
TRBV5-1	few	NA	TRBJ2-2	CASSLVAQDTGELFF	TGCGCCAGCAGCTTGGTAGCACAGGACACCGGGGAGCTGTTTTTT
TRBV5-4	few	TRBD2	TRBJ2-3	CASSLGTSELTDTQYF	TGTGCCAGCAGCCTAGGGACTAGCGAACTCACAGATACGCAGTATTTT
TRBV5-1	many	TRBD1	TRBJ2-7	CASSFVTRQGLDEQYF	TGCGCCAGCAGCTTTGTGACCAGACAGGGCCTCGACGAGCAGTACTTC
TRBV20-1	NA	TRBD2	TRBJ2-7	CSARDRLAGAYEQYF	TGCAGTGCTAGAGATCGGCTAGCGGGCGCCTACGAGCAGTACTTC
TRBV3-1	NA	NA	TRBJ2-7	CASSRGRGYEQYF	TGTGCCAGCAGCCGGGGCCGGGGTTACGAGCAGTACTTC
TRBV4-2	NA	TRBD2	TRBJ2-2	CASSHRPHGGGANTGELFF	TGTGCCAGCAGCCACCGGCCCCACGGCGGGGGAGCTAACACCGGGGAGCTGTTTTTT
TRBV6-2/TRBV6-3	few	NA	TRBJ2-5	CATRLDGGQETQYF	TGTGCCACCAGATTGGATGGGGGCCAAGAGACCCAGTACTTC
TRBV3-1	NA	NA	TRBJ2-2	CASKKDRPNTGELFF	TGTGCCAGCAAAAAAGACAGGCCGAACACCGGGGAGCTGTTTTTT
TRBV20-1	many	NA	TRBJ2-5	CSAEGETQYF	TGCAGTGCTGAAGGAGAGACCCAGTACTTC
TRBV12-3/TRBV12-4	few	NA	TRBJ1-2	CASSLHSIPYGYTF	TGTGCCAGCAGTTTACACAGCATTCCCTATGGCTACACCTTC
TRBV10-2	NA	TRBD1	TRBJ1-4	CASLRDRGGEKLFF	TGCGCCAGCCTTCGGGACAGGGGTGGGGAAAAACTGTTTTTT
TRBV29-1	few	TRBD1	TRBJ2-3	CSVEADRGSTDTQYF	TGCAGCGTTGAAGCGGACAGGGGAAGCACAGATACGCAGTATTTT
TRBV7-2	few	TRBD2	TRBJ2-3	CASSLSGGPDTQYF	TGTGCCAGCAGCCTTAGCGGGGGGCCAGATACGCAGTATTTT
TRBV18	few	TRBD1	TRBJ2-4	CASSPGTGTNIQYF	TGTGCCAGCTCCCCCGGGACAGGGACAAACATTCAGTACTTC
TRBV12-3/TRBV12-4	few	TRBD1	TRBJ2-3	CASRRTGGTDTQYF	TGTGCCAGCAGGCGGACAGGTGGCACAGATACGCAGTATTTT
TRBV5-1	NA	NA	TRBJ2-5	CASSPRGETQYF	TGCGCCAGCAGCCCAAGGGGGGAGACCCAGTACTTC
TRBV7-2	few	NA	TRBJ1-1	CASSFSWSKNTEAFF	TGTGCCAGCAGCTTTAGTTGGTCGAAGAACACTGAAGCTTTCTTT
TRBV12-3/TRBV12-4	NA	NA	TRBJ2-7	CASREQVRYEQYF	TGTGCCAGCAGGGAACAGGTTAGGTACGAGCAGTACTTC
TRBV5-4	many	NA	TRBJ2-3	CVEECVRKRGADTQYF	TGTGTTGAAGAGTGTGTCCGGAAGAGGGGGGCAGATACGCAGTATTTT
TRBV29-1	NA	TRBD1	TRBJ1-1	CSVLRPGQSNTEAFF	TGCAGCGTTCTTAGGCCGGGACAGTCGAACACTGAAGCTTTCTTT
TRBV20-1	NA	NA	TRBJ2-3	CSARPIKPPPTLQYF	TGCAGTGCTAGACCAATCAAACCGCCACCCACCCTGCAGTATTTT
TRBV6-1	NA	NA	TRBJ2-2	CASSDPNTGELFF	TGTGCCAGCAGTGACCCGAACACCGGGGAGCTGTTTTTT
TRBV7-9	few	NA	TRBJ1-1	CASTYVTEAFF	TGTGCCAGCACCTACGTCACTGAAGCTTTCTTT
TRBV27	few	NA	TRBJ2-5	CASSSTETQYF	TGTGCCAGCAGTTCCACGGAGACCCAGTACTTC
TRBV10-2	once	NA	TRBJ2-6	CARRPAGANVLTF	TGCGCCCGCAGGCCCGCTGGGGCCAACGTCCTGACTTTC
TRBV29-1	many	TRBD1	TRBJ2-1	CSVEDRGHYEQFF	TGCAGCGTTGAAGATAGGGGGCACTATGAGCAGTTCTTC
TRBV27	few	NA	TRBJ1-2	CASSLLGADNYGYTF	TGTGCCAGCAGTTTATTGGGTGCGGATAACTATGGCTACACCTTC
TRBV20-1	many	NA	TRBJ2-5	CSGSQETQYF	TGCAGTGGGTCCCAAGAGACCCAGTACTTC
TRBV7-9	NA	TRBD1	TRBJ2-1	CASSPRRQGAYNEQFF	TGTGCCAGCAGCCCTCGCAGACAGGGGGCTTACAATGAGCAGTTCTTC
TRBV12-3/TRBV12-4	NA	TRBD1	TRBJ2-3	CASRDRNTDTQYF	TGTGCCAGCAGGGACAGGAACACAGATACGCAGTATTTT
TRBV20-1	NA	NA	TRBJ2-3	CSARDSRRHSSTDTQYF	TGCAGTGCTAGAGATTCTCGCAGGCACTCTAGCACAGATACGCAGTATTTT